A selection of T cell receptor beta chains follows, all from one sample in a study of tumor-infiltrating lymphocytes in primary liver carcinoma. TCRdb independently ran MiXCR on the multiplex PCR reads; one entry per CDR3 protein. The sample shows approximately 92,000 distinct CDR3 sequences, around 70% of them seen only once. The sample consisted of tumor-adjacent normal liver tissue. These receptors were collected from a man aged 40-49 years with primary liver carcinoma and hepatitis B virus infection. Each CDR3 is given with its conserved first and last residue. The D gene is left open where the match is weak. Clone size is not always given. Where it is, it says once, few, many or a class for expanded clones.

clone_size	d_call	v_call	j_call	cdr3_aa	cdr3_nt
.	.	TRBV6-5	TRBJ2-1	CAGSYSKCQQFF	TGTGCCGGCAGTTACTCTAAGTGTCAGCAGTTCTTC
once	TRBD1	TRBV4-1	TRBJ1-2	CASSQERDGQGILHGYTF	TGCGCCAGCAGCCAAGAACGAGATGGACAGGGAATTCTCCATGGCTACACCTTC
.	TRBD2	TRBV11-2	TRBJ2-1	CASGFTSERLNEQFF	TGTGCCAGCGGCTTCACTAGCGAGAGGCTCAATGAGCAGTTCTTC
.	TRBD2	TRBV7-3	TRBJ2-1	CASSLRGVLAAYSYNEQFF	TGTGCCAGCAGCTTAAGGGGTGTACTAGCGGCATACTCCTACAATGAGCAGTTCTTC
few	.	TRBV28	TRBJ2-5	CASSPQTATETQYF	TGTGCCAGCAGTCCTCAGACAGCTACAGAGACCCAGTACTTC
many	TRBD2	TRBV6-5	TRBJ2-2	CASLADSTGTGELFF	TGTGCCAGTCTAGCGGACTCCACGGGCACCGGGGAGCTGTTTTTT
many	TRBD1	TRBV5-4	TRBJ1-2	CASSVSGQAEGGYTF	TGTGCCAGCAGCGTCTCGGGACAGGCAGAGGGTGGCTACACCTTC
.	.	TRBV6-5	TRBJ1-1	CASSYSMGRLTEAFF	TGTGCCAGCAGTTACTCGATGGGGAGACTGACTGAAGCTTTCTTC
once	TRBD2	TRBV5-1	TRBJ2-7	CDSNLTSGQAYEQYF	TGCGACAGCAACTTGACTAGCGGGCAGGCCTACGAGCAATACTTC
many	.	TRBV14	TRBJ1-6	CASRPGTKPLHF	TGTGCCAGCAGGCCGGGCACGAAGCCCCTCCACTTT
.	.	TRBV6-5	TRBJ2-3	CASSYSGGNGTYTQYF	TGCGCCAGCAGTTATTCGGGGGGCAATGGCACATATACGCAGTATTTT
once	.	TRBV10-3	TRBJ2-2	CAISESSVGNTGELFF	TGTGCTATCAGTGAGTCTAGCGTCGGGAACACCGGGGAGCTGTTTTTT
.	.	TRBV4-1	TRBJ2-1	CTSSLTERVNEQFF	TGCACCAGCAGCTTGACAGAGAGGGTTAATGAGCAGTTCTTC
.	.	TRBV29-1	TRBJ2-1	CSVGPPSSFYNEQFF	TGCAGCGTGGGTCCTCCTTCAAGCTTCTACAATGAGCAGTTCTTC
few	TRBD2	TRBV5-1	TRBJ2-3	CASSLLAGSDTQYF	TGCGCCAGCAGCTTACTAGCGGGATCAGATACGCAGTATTTT
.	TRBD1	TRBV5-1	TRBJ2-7	CASSLGGQATYEQYF	TGCGCCAGCAGCTTGGGGGGACAGGCCACCTACGAGCAGTACTTC
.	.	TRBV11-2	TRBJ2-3	CASSSRDTDPQYF	TGTGCCAGCAGCAGCCGGGACACAGACCCGCAGTATTTT
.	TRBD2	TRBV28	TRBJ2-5	CASSPSGTDEHYF	TGTGCCAGCAGTCCAAGCGGGACGGACGAGCACTACTTC
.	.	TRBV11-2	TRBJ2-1	CVSSLEVGAEQLF	TGTGTCAGCAGCTTAGAGGTGGGAGCTGAGCAACTCTTC
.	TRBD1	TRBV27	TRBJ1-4	CASSPRQGAAEKLFF	TGTGCCAGCAGTCCCAGACAGGGGGCGGCCGAAAAACTGTTTTTT
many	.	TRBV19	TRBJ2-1	CASSIDHLAVMNNEQFF	TGTGCCAGTAGTATAGATCATCTTGCAGTGATGAACAATGAGCAGTTCTTC
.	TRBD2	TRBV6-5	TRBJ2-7	CASNPSAGGPYEQYF	TGCGCCAGCAATCCTTCGGCGGGAGGCCCCTACGAGCAGTACTTC
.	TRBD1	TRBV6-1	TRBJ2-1	CASSEMQGADEQFF	TGTGCCAGCAGTGAAATGCAGGGGGCAGATGAGCAGTTCTTC
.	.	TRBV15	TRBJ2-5	CATSRDMKETQYF	TGTGCCACCAGCAGAGATATGAAAGAGACCCAGTACTTC
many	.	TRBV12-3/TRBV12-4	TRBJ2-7	CASSLDLTRRYF	TGTGCCAGCAGTTTAGACTTGACTAGAAGGTACTTC
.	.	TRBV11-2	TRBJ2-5	CAGSLMYSARTQYF	TGTGCCGGCAGCTTAATGTATTCAGCTCGGACCCAGTACTTC
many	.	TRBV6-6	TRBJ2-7	CASSIPGLSSYEQYF	TGTGCCAGCAGTATACCGGGCCTGAGCTCCTACGAGCAGTACTTC
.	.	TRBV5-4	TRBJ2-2	CASSLGVAVAGVLFF	TGTGCCAGCAGCTTGGGGGTGGCCGTCGCCGGGGTGCTGTTTTTT
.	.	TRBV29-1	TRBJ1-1	CTVSSNTGAFF	TGCACCGTTTCTTCGAACACTGGAGCTTTCTTT
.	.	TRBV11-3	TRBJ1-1	CASNLGRAITEAFF	TGTGCCAGCAACCTCGGTCGGGCGATCACTGAAGCTTTCTTT